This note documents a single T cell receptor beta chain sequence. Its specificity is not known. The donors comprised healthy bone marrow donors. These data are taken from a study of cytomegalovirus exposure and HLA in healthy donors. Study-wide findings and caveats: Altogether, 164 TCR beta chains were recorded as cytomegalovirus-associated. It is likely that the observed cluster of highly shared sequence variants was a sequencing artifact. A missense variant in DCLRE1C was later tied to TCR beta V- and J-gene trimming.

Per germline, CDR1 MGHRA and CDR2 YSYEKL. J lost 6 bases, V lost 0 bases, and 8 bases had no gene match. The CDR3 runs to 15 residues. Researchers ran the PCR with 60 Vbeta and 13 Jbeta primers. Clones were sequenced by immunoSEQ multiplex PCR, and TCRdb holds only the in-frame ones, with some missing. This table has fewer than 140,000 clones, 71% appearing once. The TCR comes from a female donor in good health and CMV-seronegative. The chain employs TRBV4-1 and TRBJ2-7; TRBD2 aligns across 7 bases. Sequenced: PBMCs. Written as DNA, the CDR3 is TGCGCCAGCAGCCAAGAGGGCCGCGGGAGCCCCGAGCAGTACTTC. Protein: CASSQEGRGSPEQYF.